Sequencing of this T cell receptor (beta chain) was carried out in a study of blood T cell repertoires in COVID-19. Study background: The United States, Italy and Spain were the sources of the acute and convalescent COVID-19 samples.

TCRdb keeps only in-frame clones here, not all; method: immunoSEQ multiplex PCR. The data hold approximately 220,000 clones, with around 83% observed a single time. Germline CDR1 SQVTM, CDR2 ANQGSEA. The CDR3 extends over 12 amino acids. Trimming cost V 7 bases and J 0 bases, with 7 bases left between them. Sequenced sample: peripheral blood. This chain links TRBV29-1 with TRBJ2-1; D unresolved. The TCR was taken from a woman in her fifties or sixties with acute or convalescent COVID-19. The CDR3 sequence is CSGADSYNEQFF. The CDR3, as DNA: TGCAGCGGCGCGGACTCCTACAATGAGCAGTTCTTC.